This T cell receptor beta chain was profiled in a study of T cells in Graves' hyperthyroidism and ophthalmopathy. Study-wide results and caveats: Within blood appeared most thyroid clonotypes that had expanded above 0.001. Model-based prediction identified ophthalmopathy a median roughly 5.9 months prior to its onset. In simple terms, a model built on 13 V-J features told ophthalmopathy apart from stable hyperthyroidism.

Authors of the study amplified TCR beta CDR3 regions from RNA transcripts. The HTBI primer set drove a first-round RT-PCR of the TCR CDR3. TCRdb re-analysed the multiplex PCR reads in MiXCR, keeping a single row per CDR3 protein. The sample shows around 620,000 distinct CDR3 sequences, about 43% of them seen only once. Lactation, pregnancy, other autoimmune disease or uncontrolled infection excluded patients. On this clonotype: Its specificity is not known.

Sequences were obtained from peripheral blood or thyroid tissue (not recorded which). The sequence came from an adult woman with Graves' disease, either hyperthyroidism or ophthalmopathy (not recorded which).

This CDR3 reads CASSLQGHEQYF. The DNA for the CDR3 is TGTGCCAGCAGCTTACAGGGCCACGAGCAGTACTTC. The chain carries TRBV7-9 and TRBJ2-7, with a possible D match to TRBD1 (5 bases). Germline lookup yields CDR1 SEHNR and CDR2 FQNEAQ (reference sequence). The CDR3 has 12 residues. The V gene lost 2 bases and the J gene lost 5 bases, with 7 bases spanning the gap.